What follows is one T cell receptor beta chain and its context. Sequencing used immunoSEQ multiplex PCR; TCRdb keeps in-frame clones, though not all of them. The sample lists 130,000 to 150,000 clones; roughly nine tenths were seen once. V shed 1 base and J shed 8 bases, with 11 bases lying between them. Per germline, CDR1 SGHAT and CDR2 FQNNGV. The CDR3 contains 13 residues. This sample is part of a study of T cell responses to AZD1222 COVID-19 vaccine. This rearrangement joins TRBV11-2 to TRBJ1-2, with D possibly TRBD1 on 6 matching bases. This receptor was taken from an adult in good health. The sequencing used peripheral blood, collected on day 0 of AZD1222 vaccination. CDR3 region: CASSLVGGGGYTF. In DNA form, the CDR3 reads TGTGCCAGCAGCTTAGTAGGGGGAGGAGGCTACACCTTC.